This TCR beta chain was profiled in a study of a mutant IDH1 vaccine in newly diagnosed glioma. On this clone: What it recognizes is unknown.

This CDR3 comprises 12 residues. Germline lookup yields CDR1 MNHEY and CDR2 SVGAGI. V lost 4 bases, J lost 2 bases, and 2 bases lay in between. Assay: immunoSEQ multiplex PCR; the TCRdb copy retains only in-frame clones and omits some. The sample shows some 45,000 clones, approximately 80% of them seen only once. Time point reported: week 35, safety follow-up. Vaccinated patients received 300 ug of mutant IDH1 20-mer peptide per dose, with topical imiquimod. Study findings and constraints: Changes to the top peripheral T cell clonotypes appeared unrelated to pseudoprogression.

The rearrangement joins TRBV6-5 to TRBJ2-2; no clear D gene. The input for sequencing was PBMCs, taken from a glioma patient whose treatment included an IDH1 peptide vaccine. The clonotype originates from a woman aged 45-65 years with glioma. DNA of the CDR3: TGTGCCAGCAGTTCCAACACCGGGGAGCTGTTTTTT. This translates into CASSSNTGELFF.